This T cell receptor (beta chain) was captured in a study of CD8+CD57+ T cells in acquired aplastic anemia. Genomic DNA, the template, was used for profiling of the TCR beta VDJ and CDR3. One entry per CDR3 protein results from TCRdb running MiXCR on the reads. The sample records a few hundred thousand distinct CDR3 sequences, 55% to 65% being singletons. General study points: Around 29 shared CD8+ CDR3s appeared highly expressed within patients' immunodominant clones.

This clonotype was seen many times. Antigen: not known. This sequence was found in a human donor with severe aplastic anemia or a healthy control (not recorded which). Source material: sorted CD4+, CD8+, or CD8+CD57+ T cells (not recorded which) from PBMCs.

CDR3 in DNA: TGCAGTGCTCCTAACCAGTTCTCGGGCGCAGATACGCAGTATTTT. Translation gives CSAPNQFSGADTQYF. V is TRBV20-1 and J is TRBJ2-3; no reliable D call. The CDR3 loop spans 15 amino acids. Trimming removed 5 bases from V and 4 bases from J, with 19 bases in between. The germline CDR1 and CDR2 sequences are DFQATT and SNEGSKA (reference sequence).